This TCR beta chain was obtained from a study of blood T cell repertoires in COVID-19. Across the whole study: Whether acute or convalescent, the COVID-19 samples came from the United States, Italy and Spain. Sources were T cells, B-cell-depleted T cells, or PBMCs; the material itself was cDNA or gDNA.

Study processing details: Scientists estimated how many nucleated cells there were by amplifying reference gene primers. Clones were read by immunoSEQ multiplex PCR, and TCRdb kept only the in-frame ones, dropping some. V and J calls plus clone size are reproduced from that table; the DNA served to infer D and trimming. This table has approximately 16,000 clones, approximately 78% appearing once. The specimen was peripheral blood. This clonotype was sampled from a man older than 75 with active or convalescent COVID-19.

The CDR3 sequence: CASRGGGGNPLHF. The DNA for the CDR3 is TGTGCCAGCAGGGGGGGAGGAGGCAATCCCCTCCACTTT. The V gene is TRBV6-5, the J gene TRBJ1-6, with D possibly being TRBD1 (5 bases). Germline values: CDR1 MNHEY, CDR2 SVGAGI. V dropped 6 bases and J dropped 13 bases, with 16 bases sitting between them. The CDR3 is 13 residues long.